One T cell receptor beta chain is described in this entry. The data originate from a study of blood T cell repertoires in COVID-19. Some clones are missing from TCRdb's copy, which holds only in-frame ones; the method was immunoSEQ multiplex PCR. This sample has around 86,000 clones, with about four fifths found just once. The germline gives CDR1 ENHRY, CDR2 SYGVKD. This CDR3 region has 15 residues. Trimming left V 2 bases short and J 6 bases short, with 16 bases between. The source of this sequence is a human donor in a cohort sampled during active COVID-19. Specimen: peripheral blood. The rearrangement uses TRBV10-3 and TRBJ1-1; possible D gene TRBD1, 6 bases. The CDR3 spells CAISEIDARGAEAFF. The CDR3 DNA follows: TGTGCCATCAGTGAGATCGACGCCAGGGGCGCTGAAGCTTTCTTT.